The present T cell receptor (beta chain) was sequenced within a study of vaccination effects on CD4 cells after COVID-19 (dated by TCRdb to 2021 to 2024). Some background on the complete study: The ViraFEST assay stimulated PBMC with viral peptide pools and then used TCR sequencing to identify antigen-specific CD4+ T cell clonotypes by expansion. The full study included over 8 COVID-19 convalescent patients and a few SARS-CoV-2-naive healthy vaccine recipients. Cultures from other donors in the study were sequenced with the Oncomine TCR Beta short-read assay on an Illumina iSeq 100. Approximately 2 million PBMC per well were cultured with 10 ug/ml peptides in IMDM containing roughly 5% human AB serum, around 9.7 IU/ml IL-2 and gentamicin. Post-vaccine samples across the study were collected a median of 72 days after the second dose, with a range of 14 to 241. In both COVID-19 convalescent patients and infection-naive vaccine recipients, the study compared SARS-CoV-2 spike-specific CD4+ TCR repertoires from before mRNA vaccination with those from after it. Results and caveats for the whole study, not just this receptor: In healthy vaccine recipients, vaccine-induced clones were almost all SARS-CoV-2 mono-reactive, with only 1 of 255 being cross-reactive with common cold coronaviruses. Clones induced by infection and clones induced by vaccination both contracted markedly at late timepoints after vaccination, which fits with T cell responses waning over time. The study was limited by a small number of convalescent patients and lacked early post-infection timepoints.

To note about this clone: Its antigen specificity is not known. No much larger clone is present one base from it, and per-base qualities are unavailable.

The method was the immunoSEQ multiplex PCR assay. DNA from the cultured, isolated CD4+ T cells was subjected to TCR beta CDR3 sequencing. The paper's data handling went like this. The analysis removed non-productive TCR sequences, trimmed reads to the CDR3 region, and retained only CDR3s that were 7 or more amino acids long. The MANAFEST web app was used to identify antigen-specific clonotypes by comparing expansion in peptide wells with expansion in reference cultures. To count as positive, a clone had to show expansion at FDR<0.05 compared with the reference and with all other wells, an odds ratio above 5, and a frequency above 0.1% in two replicate wells. Cross-reactive clonotypes were defined as significantly expanded in SARS-CoV-2 spike wells and in at least one common cold coronavirus spike condition. CDR3 similarity was assessed by Levenshtein distance using the stringdist R package, and unrooted trees were constructed with ape in R 3.6.1. Sourced from immuneACCESS, this table was stored by TCRdb with only in-frame sequences that have V and J called. A share of the clones is absent; for the studies checked, an unresolved V gene accounts for under half, and the remainder has no known explanation. V, J and clone size were drawn from that table, and D and trimming were deduced from the DNA. In all, the sample holds around 66,000 clones, and 74% of those were seen once. 2.2% of the sample lies in the top ten.

Sequences SQVTM (CDR1) and ANQGSEA (CDR2) are obtained from the germline V gene. Clipping removes 7 bases from V and 8 bases from J, with 10 as the unmatched junction base count. The CDR3 goes from the cysteine to the phenylalanine over 13 residues. Here the CDR3 DNA is all that survives: 39 bases in frame from base 1. After less than 13 days of culture, CD4+ T cells were isolated with the EasySep CD4+ T cell isolation kit. Participants received two doses of either the BNT162b2 or the mRNA-1273 mRNA SARS-CoV-2 vaccine. Healthy vaccine recipients had no prior SARS-CoV-2 infection, confirmed by negative nucleocapsid antibodies before and after vaccination. Half of the culture medium was replaced with fresh IL-2-containing medium on days 3 and 7. Unless otherwise noted, each peptide stimulation condition was cultured in triplicate wells. Using Ficoll-Paque Plus gradient centrifugation, PBMC were separated from whole blood and then either used fresh or cryopreserved at -140C. The QIAamp micro DNA kit was used to extract genomic DNA from the cultured CD4+ T cells.

This sequence uses TRBV29-1 and TRBJ2-2; 7 central nucleotides agree with TRBD1. The sequence was collected from a human donor who received a COVID-19 vaccine. The material sequenced was CD4+ T cells from PBMCs cultured without peptide, taken after COVID-19 vaccination. Here the CDR3 is given as CSGSDREVGELFF. The base sequence is TGCAGCGGAAGCGACAGGGAAGTGGGGGAGCTGTTTTTT.